Each of the 14 T cell receptor beta chains below was sequenced from the same sample in a study of blood T cell repertoires in COVID-19. Sequencing used immunoSEQ multiplex PCR; TCRdb keeps in-frame clones, though not all of them. The sample holds roughly 240,000 clones, about 83% seen once. Sequenced: peripheral blood. These receptors came from a woman of 80 years or more with COVID-19, enrolled during active disease.

This clone was seen more than once but under ten times. The V call is TRBV2, the J call TRBJ1-1, with D perhaps TRBD1 (5 bases). The CDR3 spans 14 residues. Germline CDR1 is SNHLY and CDR2 is FYNNEI. V lost 8 bases, J lost 0 bases, and 13 bases lay in between. This CDR3 reads CASQPTVLNTEAFF. As DNA, the CDR3 is TGTGCCAGCCAGCCGACAGTTTTGAACACTGAAGCTTTCTTT.

The chain couples TRBV5-1 to TRBJ1-2; D remains unclear. The CDR3 runs 12 residues. V lost 1 base to trimming and J lost 5 bases, with 6 bases between them. Germline lookup yields CDR1 SGHRS and CDR2 YFSETQ. The CDR3 DNA sequence: TGCGCCAGCAGCTTGAACGGGTATGGCTACACCTTC. Translation: CASSLNGYGYTF.

The J gene is TRBJ2-2, the V gene TRBV19, with 13 nucleotides matching TRBD2. J lost 5 bases, V lost 5 bases, and 5 bases had no gene match. This CDR3 has 16 amino acids. The germline gives CDR1 LNHDA, CDR2 SQIVND (reference sequence). The CDR3 DNA reads as TGTGCCAGTAGTCTCGGACTAGCGGGGGTTACCGGGGAGCTGTTTTTT. Amino acids: CASSLGLAGVTGELFF.

This chain uses TRBV5-1 with TRBJ2-2, with TRBD1 identical over 9 bases. The CDR3 loop spans 15 amino acids. V was clipped by 7 bases and J by 1 base; unmatched bases: 5. Germline lookup yields CDR1 SGHRS and CDR2 YFSETQ. CDR3 in amino acids: CASCGQGMNTGELFF. As DNA, the CDR3 is TGCGCCAGCTGTGGACAGGGGATGAACACCGGGGAGCTGTTTTTT.

This rearrangement joins TRBV28 to TRBJ1-1, with 9 bases aligning to TRBD1. After removal of 5 bases from V and 5 bases from J, the junction contained 9 bases not matched to a gene. This CDR3 has 15 amino acids. Germline V CDR1 and CDR2: MDHEN, SYDVKM. CDR3 coding DNA: TGTGCCAGCAGTCCCCTGGGACAGGGCATAACTGAAGCTTTCTTT. Amino acid sequence: CASSPLGQGITEAFF.

The chain combines TRBV9 with TRBJ2-3; possible D gene TRBD2, 7 bases. There are 17 residues in the CDR3. Trimming pared 3 bases from V and 5 bases from J, leaving 22 bases between. CDR1 is SGDLS and CDR2 is YYNGEE in the germline V gene. The CDR3 nucleotides are TGTGCCAGCAGCGCCAGTACTGGGGCGGGGGCCCGAGATACGCAGTATTTT. Amino acids: CASSASTGAGARDTQYF.

The chain recombines TRBV19 with TRBJ1-5, with 7 positions matching TRBD1. Germline values: CDR1 LNHDA, CDR2 SQIVND (reference sequence). With V trimmed by 1 base and J by 1 base, 7 bases remained unmatched. The CDR3 runs to 17 residues. The CDR3 region has the DNA TGTGCCAGTAGTATAGTAGGAGGGGGCGGAAGCAATCAGCCCCAGCATTTT. It yields the protein CASSIVGGGGSNQPQHF. The whole variable domain, remainder taken from reference TRBV19 and TRBJ1-5, is DGGITQSPKYLFRKEGQNVTLSCEQNLNHDAMYWYRQDPGQGLRLIYYSQIVNDFQKGDIAEGYSVSREKKESFPLTVTSAQKNPTAFYLCASSIVGGGGSNQPQHFGDGTRLSIL.

This rearrangement joins TRBV19 to TRBJ1-1; D is unclear. Trimming removed 4 bases from V and 3 bases from J, with 9 bases in between. Germline V gene lookup returns CDR1 LNHDA and CDR2 SQIVND (reference sequence). The CDR3 loop spans 13 amino acids. The CDR3 is CASSRAVYTEAFF. The CDR3 coding sequence is TGTGCCAGTAGTAGGGCAGTCTACACTGAAGCTTTCTTT.

The chain employs TRBV28 and TRBJ1-4; TRBD1 might be the D (6 bases). In germline, CDR1 is MDHEN, CDR2 SYDVKM. There are 16 residues in the CDR3. V lost 6 bases and J lost 7, with 21 bases in between. CDR3 sequence: CASSLSLAGDGEKLFF. As DNA, the CDR3 is TGTGCCAGCAGCCTCTCGTTGGCAGGGGACGGTGAAAAACTGTTTTTT. The variable domain in full, with the rest retrieved from reference TRBV28 and TRBJ1-4, is DVKVTQSSRYLVKRTGEKVFLECVQDMDHENMFWYRQDPGLGLRLIYFSYDVKMKEKGDIPEGYSVSREKKERFSLILESASTNQTSMYLCASSLSLAGDGEKLFFGSGTQLSVL.

The V gene is TRBV13, the J gene TRBJ1-2; 7 bases are a match to TRBD1. CDR1 is PRHDT, CDR2 FYEKMQ, per germline (reference sequence). This CDR3 is built from 17 residues. J gave up 3 bases and V 1 base, and 11 bases lay outside the gene matches. CDR3 region: CASSLDPTRQGDYGYTF. The CDR3 bases are TGTGCCAGCAGCTTAGACCCAACCCGCCAGGGGGACTATGGCTACACCTTC.

The chain recombines TRBV4-1 with TRBJ2-7; 10 nucleotides match TRBD2. After removal of 4 bases from V and 3 bases from J, the junction contained 6 bases not matched to a gene. The CDR3 extends over 15 amino acids. Germline V CDR1 and CDR2: MGHRA, YSYEKL. CDR3 DNA sequence: TGCGCCAGCAGCCTCTCCGGGACTAGCGACTACGAGCAGTACGTC. Its translation: CASSLSGTSDYEQYV.

Concerning this clone itself: Other DNA sequences of this sample code for an identical CDR3. The V call is TRBV5-1, the J call TRBJ1-4; D may be TRBD1 (6 bases). CDR1 SGHRS and CDR2 YFSETQ come from the germline V gene. Trimming stripped 2 bases from V and 5 bases from J, with 10 bases between. This CDR3 has 14 residues. DNA for the CDR3: TGCGCCAGCAGCTTAGGGGGAGGGAATGAAAAACTGTTTTTT. Protein sequence: CASSLGGGNEKLFF. Using reference TRBV5-1 and TRBJ1-4 for the parts outside the CDR3, the full variable domain is KAGVTQTPRYLIKTRGQQVTLSCSPISGHRSVSWYQQTPGQGLQFLFEYFSETQRNKGNFPGRFSGRQFSNSRSEMNVSTLELGDSALYLCASSLGGGNEKLFFGSGTQLSVL.

The rearrangement uses TRBV19 and TRBJ2-3; the D gene is possibly TRBD1 (5 bases). The germline CDR1 and CDR2 sequences are LNHDA and SQIVND (reference sequence). Trimming left V 5 bases short and J 0 bases short, with 15 bases between. The CDR3 sequence is 16 residues long. The DNA of the CDR3 is TGTGCCAGTAGTGACCTCCAGGGAAAAAGCACAGATACGCAGTATTTT. Encoded protein: CASSDLQGKSTDTQYF. The full variable domain, in which reference TRBV19 and TRBJ2-3 provide the parts outside the CDR3, is DGGITQSPKYLFRKEGQNVTLSCEQNLNHDAMYWYRQDPGQGLRLIYYSQIVNDFQKGDIAEGYSVSREKKESFPLTVTSAQKNPTAFYLCASSDLQGKSTDTQYFGPGTRLTVL.

The V and J genes are TRBV6-5 and TRBJ1-4; no firm D call. The V end was cut by 8 bases, the J end by 3 bases, with 16 bases between. This CDR3 contains 15 residues. Per the germline V gene, CDR1 is MNHEY and CDR2 is SVGAGI. The CDR3 reads CASRPPAGSNEKLFF. As DNA, the CDR3 is TGTGCCAGCCGCCCCCCGGCGGGGTCTAATGAAAAACTGTTTTTT.